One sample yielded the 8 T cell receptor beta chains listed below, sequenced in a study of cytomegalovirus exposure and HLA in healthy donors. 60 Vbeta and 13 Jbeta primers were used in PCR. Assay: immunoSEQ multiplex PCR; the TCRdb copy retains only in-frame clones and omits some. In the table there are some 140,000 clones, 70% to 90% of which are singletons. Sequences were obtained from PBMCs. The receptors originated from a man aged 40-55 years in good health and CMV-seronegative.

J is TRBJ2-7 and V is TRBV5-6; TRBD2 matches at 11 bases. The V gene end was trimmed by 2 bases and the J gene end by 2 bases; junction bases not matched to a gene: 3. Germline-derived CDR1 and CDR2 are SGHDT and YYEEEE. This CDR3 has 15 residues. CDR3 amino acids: CASSFSGGAAYEQYF. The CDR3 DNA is TGTGCCAGCAGCTTTAGCGGGGGGGCCGCCTACGAGCAGTACTTC. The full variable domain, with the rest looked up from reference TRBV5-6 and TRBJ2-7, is DAGVTQSPTHLIKTRGQQVTLRCSPKSGHDTVSWYQQALGQGPQFIFQYYEEEERQRGNFPDRFSGHQFPNYSSELNVNALLLGDSALYLCASSFSGGAAYEQYFGPGTRLTVT.

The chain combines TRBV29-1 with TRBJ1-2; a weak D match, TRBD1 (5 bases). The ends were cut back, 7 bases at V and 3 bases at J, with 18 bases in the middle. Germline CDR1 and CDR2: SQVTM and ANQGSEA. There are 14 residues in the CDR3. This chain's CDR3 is CSALRSGGDYGYTF. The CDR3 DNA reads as TGCAGCGCCCTACGGTCGGGGGGAGACTATGGCTACACCTTC.

CDR3 nucleotides: TGTGCCAGTAGCTCCGCCTTGACAGGGGCCAGCGGCTATGGCTACACCTTC. Its protein product is CASSSALTGASGYGYTF. V usage is TRBV19 and J usage is TRBJ1-2; TRBD1 agrees at 8 bases. The V gene's germline CDR1 is LNHDA and CDR2 SQIVND (reference sequence). V shed 6 bases and J 4 bases; nucleotides not matched to a gene: 16. The CDR3 sequence is 17 residues long.

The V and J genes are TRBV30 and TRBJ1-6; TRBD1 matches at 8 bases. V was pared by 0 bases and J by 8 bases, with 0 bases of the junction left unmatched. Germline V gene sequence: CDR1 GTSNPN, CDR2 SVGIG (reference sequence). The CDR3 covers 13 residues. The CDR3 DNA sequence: TGTGCCTGGAGTGTACAGGGGGATTCACCCCTCCACTTT. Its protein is CAWSVQGDSPLHF.

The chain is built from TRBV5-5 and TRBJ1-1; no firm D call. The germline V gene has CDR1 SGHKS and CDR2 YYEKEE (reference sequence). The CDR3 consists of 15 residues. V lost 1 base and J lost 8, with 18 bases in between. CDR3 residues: CASSLSPVWPGEAFF. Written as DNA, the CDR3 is TGTGCCAGCAGCTTGTCACCGGTGTGGCCGGGAGAAGCTTTCTTT.

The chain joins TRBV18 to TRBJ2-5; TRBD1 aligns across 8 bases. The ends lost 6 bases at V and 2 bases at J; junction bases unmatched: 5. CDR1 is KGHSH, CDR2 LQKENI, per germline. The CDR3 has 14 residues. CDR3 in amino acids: CASSRTGPQETQYF. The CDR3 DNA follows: TGTGCCAGCTCGAGGACAGGGCCTCAAGAGACCCAGTACTTC.

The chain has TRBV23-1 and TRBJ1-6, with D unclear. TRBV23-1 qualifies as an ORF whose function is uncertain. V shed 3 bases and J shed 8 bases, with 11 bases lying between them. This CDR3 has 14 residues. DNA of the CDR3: TGCGCCAGCAGTCACCCTAGACCCGATTCACCCCTCCACTTT. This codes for CASSHPRPDSPLHF.

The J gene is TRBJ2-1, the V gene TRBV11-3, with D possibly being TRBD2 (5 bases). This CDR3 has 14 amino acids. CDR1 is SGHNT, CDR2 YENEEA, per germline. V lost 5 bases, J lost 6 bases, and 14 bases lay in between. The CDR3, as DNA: TGTGCCAGCAGCCGGACTGGGCTGTCCAATGAGCAGTTCTTC. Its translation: CASSRTGLSNEQFF.